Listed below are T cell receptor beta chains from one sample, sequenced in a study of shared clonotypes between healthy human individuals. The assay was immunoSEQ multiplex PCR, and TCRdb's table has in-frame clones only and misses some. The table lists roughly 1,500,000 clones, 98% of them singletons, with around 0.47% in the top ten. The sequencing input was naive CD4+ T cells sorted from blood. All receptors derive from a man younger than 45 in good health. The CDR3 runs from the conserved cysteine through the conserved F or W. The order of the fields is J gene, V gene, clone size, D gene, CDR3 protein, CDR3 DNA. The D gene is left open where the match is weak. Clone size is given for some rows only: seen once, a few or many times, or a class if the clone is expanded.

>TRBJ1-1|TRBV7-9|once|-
CASSFGTVNTEAFF
TGTGCCAGCAGCTTTGGGACGGTGAACACTGAAGCTTTCTTT
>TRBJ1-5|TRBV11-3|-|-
CASRTHDQPQHF
TGTGCCAGCAGGACACACGATCAGCCCCAGCATTTT
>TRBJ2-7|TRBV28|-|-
CASSQLRTTTYEQYF
TGTGCCAGCAGCCAACTTAGGACTACAACCTACGAGCAGTACTTC
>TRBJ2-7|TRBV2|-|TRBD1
CASSGQGPWEQYF
TGTGCCAGCAGTGGACAGGGTCCGTGGGAGCAGTACTTC
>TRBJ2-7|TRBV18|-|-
CASSPFVEHSYEQYF
TGTGCCAGCTCACCTTTTGTCGAACATTCCTACGAGCAGTACTTC
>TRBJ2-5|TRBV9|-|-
CASSPSLQGASETQYF
TGTGCCAGCAGCCCATCCCTCCAGGGAGCTTCGGAGACCCAGTACTTC
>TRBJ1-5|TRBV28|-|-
CASSLSGGGWGQPQHF
TGTGCCAGCAGTTTATCAGGCGGCGGTTGGGGTCAGCCCCAGCATTTT
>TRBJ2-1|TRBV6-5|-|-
CASSYFQGVYNEQFF
TGTGCCAGCAGTTACTTTCAGGGTGTCTACAATGAGCAGTTCTTC
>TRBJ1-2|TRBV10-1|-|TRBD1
CASSPGDSYGYTF
TGCGCCAGCAGCCCGGGGGACAGCTATGGCTACACCTTC
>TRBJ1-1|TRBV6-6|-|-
CASSLELDRNTEAFF
TGTGCCAGCAGTTTGGAACTTGACAGGAACACTGAAGCTTTCTTT
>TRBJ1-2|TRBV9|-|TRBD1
CASSTGVGYGYTF
TGTGCCAGCAGTACAGGGGTGGGCTATGGCTACACCTTC
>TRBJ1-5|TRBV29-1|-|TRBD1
CSVARQGGQPQHF
TGCAGCGTTGCTCGACAGGGGGGCCAGCCCCAGCATTTT
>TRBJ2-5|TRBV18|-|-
CASSPGGQETQYF
TGTGCCAGCTCACCAGGGGGTCAAGAGACCCAGTACTTC
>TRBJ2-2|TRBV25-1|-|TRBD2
CASSRLAGTGELFF
TGTGCCAGCAGTCGACTAGCGGGCACCGGGGAGCTGTTTTTT
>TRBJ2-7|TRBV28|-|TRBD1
CASTPYRGQNEQYF
TGTGCCAGCACCCCCTATCGGGGACAGAACGAGCAGTACTTC
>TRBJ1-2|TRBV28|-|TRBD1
CASSKGQFYGYTF
TGTGCCAGCAGCAAGGGACAGTTCTATGGCTACACCTTC
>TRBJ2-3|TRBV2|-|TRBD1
CASKIRTGPRDTQYF
TGTGCCAGCAAAATTCGGACAGGTCCCAGGGATACGCAGTATTTT
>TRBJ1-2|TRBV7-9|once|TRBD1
CASSRSGGRSYGYTF
TGTGCCAGCAGCCGATCAGGGGGTCGTAGCTATGGCTACACCTTC
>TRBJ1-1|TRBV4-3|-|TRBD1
CASSARRGTVAFF
TGCGCCAGCAGCGCACGTAGAGGGACAGTAGCTTTCTTT
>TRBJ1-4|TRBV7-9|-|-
CASSLGFSEKLFF
TGTGCCAGCAGCTTAGGGTTCAGTGAAAAACTGTTTTTT
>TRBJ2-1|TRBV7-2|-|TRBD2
CASSLAGGGNEQFF
TGTGCCAGCAGCCTAGCGGGAGGGGGCAATGAGCAGTTCTTC
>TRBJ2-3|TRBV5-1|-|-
CASSLTSGDHTQYF
TGCGCCAGCAGCTTGACCTCAGGGGACCATACGCAGTATTTT
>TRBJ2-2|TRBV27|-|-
CASSLSAQGGTGELFF
TGTGCCAGCAGTTTATCGGCTCAGGGGGGTACCGGGGAGCTGTTTTTT
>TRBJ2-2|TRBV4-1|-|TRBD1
CASSPDRANTGELFF
TGCGCCAGCAGCCCGGACAGGGCGAACACCGGGGAGCTGTTTTTT
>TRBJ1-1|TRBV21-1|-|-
CASSSTGGSNTEAFF
TGTGCCAGCAGCAGTACAGGGGGCTCGAACACTGAAGCTTTCTTT
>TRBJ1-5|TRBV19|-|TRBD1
CASSIDRESNQPQHF
TGTGCCAGTAGTATCGACAGGGAAAGCAATCAGCCCCAGCATTTT